This T cell receptor (beta chain) was profiled in a study of blood T cell repertoires in COVID-19. Study summary: There were acute and convalescent COVID-19 samples, and they came from the United States, Italy and Spain. The analysed material was cDNA or gDNA that came from T cells, B-cell-depleted T cells, or PBMCs.

The authors' processing: From reference gene primer amplification, estimates of nucleated cell counts were derived. Clones were read by immunoSEQ multiplex PCR, and TCRdb kept only the in-frame ones, dropping some. The V and J calls and clone size come from that table; D and trimming were worked out from the DNA. The table has 250,000 to 300,000 clones, about 76% seen once. V was pared by 5 bases and J by 3 bases, with 4 bases of the junction left unmatched. CDR3 length: 14 residues. Germline assignment: CDR1 KGHSH and CDR2 LQKENI. This clonotype was sampled from an older woman with active or convalescent COVID-19. The V and J genes are TRBV18 and TRBJ1-3; 7 bases line up with TRBD1. What was sequenced was peripheral blood. CDR3 in amino acids: CASSYNRGGNTIYF. The CDR3 DNA follows: TGTGCCAGCTCATATAACAGGGGTGGAAACACCATATATTTT.